This is a list of T cell receptor beta chains from one sample in a study of spatial heterogeneity in lung cancer. MiXCR, run by TCRdb on the 5' RACE reads, gives a single entry per CDR3 protein. The table records about 120,000 distinct CDR3 sequences, 12% of them present only once. Sequencing used PBMCs, obtained at follow-up. The receptors come from a male donor with early-stage non-small cell lung cancer. Both conserved end residues are part of each CDR3. D genes are given only for firm matches. Some rows mark clone size as missing; the rest say once, few, many or name a class of expanded clone.

TRBV7-3	.	.	13	TRBJ2-3	CASSFRGEGTQYF
TRBV25-1	.	.	14	TRBJ1-3	CASSDPISGNTIYF
TRBV3-1	.	.	16	TRBJ1-4	CASSQDMQVLNEKLFF
TRBV2	TRBD1	.	15	TRBJ2-3	CASSLQGAGGDTQYF
TRBV20-1	.	many	12	TRBJ1-2	CSARADSYGYTF
TRBV5-1	.	many	14	TRBJ1-2	CASSLIGGDYGYTF
TRBV11-2	.	.	13	TRBJ2-7	CASSPWTIDEQYF
TRBV11-2	TRBD2	many	15	TRBJ2-1	CASSLLAGAYNEQFF
TRBV29-1	.	many	13	TRBJ2-7	CSVFSSISYEQYF
TRBV5-4	.	.	13	TRBJ2-3	CASSLTGGDTQYF
TRBV7-9	.	.	14	TRBJ2-2	CASTQRRDTGELFF
TRBV4-1	.	many	14	TRBJ2-3	CASSQEGRADTQYF
TRBV20-1	TRBD1	.	15	TRBJ2-2	CSTTRQGGVSGELFF
TRBV6-1	TRBD1	few	12	TRBJ1-2	CASSTGAYGYTF
TRBV10-3	TRBD1	few	16	TRBJ2-1	CAISESSGTVYNEQFF
TRBV28	TRBD1	many	17	TRBJ1-1	CASRKGGGKIANTEAFF
TRBV5-1	TRBD1	.	16	TRBJ2-7	CASSLGAGQGTYEQYF
TRBV7-3	.	many	15	TRBJ2-1	CASSSGPSSYNEQFF
TRBV20-1	.	many	13	TRBJ1-1	CSARVSWDTEAFF
TRBV28	TRBD1	.	15	TRBJ1-2	CASSLGSGQAYGYTF
TRBV29-1	.	.	12	TRBJ2-1	CSFGLSNNEQFF
TRBV5-1	.	few	14	TRBJ1-5	CASSLGMEGQPQHF
TRBV7-9	TRBD1	.	15	TRBJ2-5	CASSDRDRGSETQYF
TRBV4-1	.	.	14	TRBJ1-1	CASSQDRGVSEAFF
TRBV7-6	TRBD2	many	17	TRBJ2-2	CASSPRTSVSNTGELFF
TRBV3-1	TRBD1	.	16	TRBJ1-2	CASSQAPGGGGYGYTF
TRBV4-1	TRBD1	many	13	TRBJ2-5	CASEPGQGETQYF
TRBV5-1	.	.	12	TRBJ2-3	CASSLALDTQYF
TRBV7-2	.	.	15	TRBJ1-1	CASSLAETLNTEAFF
TRBV6-2/TRBV6-3	.	.	14	TRBJ1-5	CASSYYNSNQPQHF
TRBV7-2	.	many	14	TRBJ2-1	CASSLVISNNEQFF
TRBV29-1	TRBD2	medium-sized	13	TRBJ2-1	CSVKGLAGNEQFF
TRBV12-3/TRBV12-4	.	.	12	TRBJ2-1	CASSRTDNEQFF
TRBV20-1	TRBD2	.	17	TRBJ2-2	CSARSTPGLAFTGELFF
TRBV29-1	.	.	13	TRBJ1-2	CSVGTGTLYGYTF
TRBV5-5	TRBD1	few	15	TRBJ2-2	CASSRGQANTGELFF
TRBV7-2	.	few	15	TRBJ1-6	CASSLVSHNNSPLHF
TRBV21-1	.	.	15	TRBJ2-5	CASSKAADFQETQYF
TRBV12-3/TRBV12-4	TRBD1	few	18	TRBJ2-7	CASSLGGAIGTGAYEQYF
TRBV27	.	few	15	TRBJ2-3	CASSLGGINTDTQYF
TRBV5-1	TRBD1	.	15	TRBJ2-5	CASSRGQGAMETQYF
TRBV7-9	TRBD1	few	14	TRBJ2-3	CASSSQGGTDTQYF
TRBV9	TRBD1	many	14	TRBJ2-3	CASSRDRSTDTQYF
TRBV5-1	.	many	12	TRBJ2-1	CASNGEANEQFF
TRBV5-1	TRBD2	few	15	TRBJ2-7	CASSSPGRARYEQYF
TRBV28	TRBD1	few	17	TRBJ1-1	CASSSLRSRDRNTEAFF
TRBV24-1	.	once	14	TRBJ1-1	CATSNRGNVAEAFF
TRBV9	TRBD1	few	15	TRBJ2-3	CASSVGTEVTDTQYF
TRBV18	TRBD1	.	18	TRBJ1-2	CASSPPGRQGTFNYGYTF
TRBV24-1	.	.	15	TRBJ2-2	CATSRQGMNTGELFF
TRBV12-3/TRBV12-4	.	.	13	TRBJ2-3	CASSTGFTDTQYF
TRBV7-2	TRBD1	medium-sized	16	TRBJ2-5	CASSLAAGGGGETQYF
TRBV25-1	.	few	14	TRBJ2-5	CASQAGAGQETQYF
TRBV2	.	.	10	TRBJ2-3	CASSTDTQYF
TRBV6-5	.	.	13	TRBJ2-5	CASSGSGTETQYF
TRBV7-9	.	.	15	TRBJ2-7	CASSPWGDRNPEQYF